This T cell receptor beta chain came from a study of T cells in localized non-small cell lung cancer. TCRdb's copy holds only in-frame clones and misses some; the assay was immunoSEQ multiplex PCR. The data contain 20,000 to 30,000 clones, around 85% of them seen just once; the ten biggest clones take up roughly 1.2%. Germline V gene lookup returns CDR1 MNHNY and CDR2 SVGAGI (reference sequence). The CDR3 contains 15 residues. V trimming: 2 bases; J trimming: 0 bases; junction bases outside the gene matches: 2. The chain links TRBV6-6 to TRBJ2-7, with 9 positions matching TRBD2. Sequences were derived from peripheral blood, sampled before any cancer treatment. This clonotype originated in a woman aged 35-75 years with stage I lung adenocarcinoma. The CDR3 DNA reads TGTGCCAGCAGTTACGGCGGGGGGGACTCCTACGAGCAGTACTTC. The encoded protein is CASSYGGGDSYEQYF.